This T cell receptor beta chain stems from a study of cytotoxic CD8 clonotypes in ibrutinib-treated CLL. Overall study context: The patient breakdown showed under 12 relapsed/refractory and roughly 14 treatment-naive cases, with under 18 IGHV unmutated. Study-wide results and caveats: Age-matched healthy donor levels were exceeded by baseline clonality, which tracked circulating CD8+ T-cell counts.

Generated by immunoSEQ multiplex PCR, the TCRdb table keeps only in-frame clones and is missing some. The sample lists fewer than 400,000 clones; 67% were seen once. CDR3 length: 16 residues. Frozen PBMC stocks contributed 2 to 2.5 micrograms of genomic DNA to the TCR beta libraries. With respect to this clone: The antigen is unknown.

The rearrangement links TRBV21-1 to TRBJ2-1; the D call in the table, TRBD2, was not verified against the DNA. TRBV21-1 is flagged as a pseudogene. The sample consisted of PBMCs, taken after 36 months of ibrutinib treatment. The sequence was obtained from a human donor with chronic lymphocytic leukemia. CDR3 residues: CASSNTGTRNWIALFF. The CDR3 nucleotides are TGTGCCAGCAGCAATACCGGGACTAGAAATTGGATCGCACTGTTCTTC.